The clone carrying this TCR beta chain was counted a single time. The data originate from a study of shared clonotypes between healthy human individuals. Per germline, CDR1 MNHNS and CDR2 SASEGT. V lost 4 bases and J 5 bases, leaving 14 bases between the germline ends. The CDR3 has 15 amino acids. The table came from immunoSEQ multiplex PCR; TCRdb's copy has only in-frame clones and leaves some out. The sample shows approximately 2.5 million clones, 80% to 95% of them seen only once. The chain is built from TRBV6-1 and TRBJ2-2; D tentatively fits TRBD1 or TRBD2 (6 bases each). Sequencing input: naive CD4+ T cells from PBMCs. Regarding subset: CD45RA+ positively selected. The TCR comes from a man aged 18 to 35 in good health. Some clones in this sample may be carry-over from other donors' samples. The CDR3 is CASSVRGVRTGELFF. CDR3 coding DNA: TGTGCCAGCAGTGTGAGGGGGGTGAGAACCGGGGAGCTGTTTTTT.